These T cell receptor beta chains were read from a single sample in a study of control samples from healthy donors and cancer patients. Libraries were prepared by immunoSEQ multiplex PCR; TCRdb keeps only in-frame clonotypes and omits some of them. The sample has fewer than 500,000 clones, 75% to 95% seen once. Sequencing was performed on PBMCs. These receptors originate from a man aged 35 to 55 with head and neck cancer. CDR3s include the opening cysteine and the closing phenylalanine or tryptophan. Each record gives: clone size, D gene, J gene, V gene, CDR3 DNA, CDR3 protein. The D gene is left open where the match is weak. For some rows the clone size is stated as once, few or many, or as a class when expanded; others skip it.

once NA TRBJ1-6 TRBV27 TGTGCCACCCAGGGACGAAGGGGCGGTTCACCCCTCCACTTT CATQGRRGGSPLHF
NA TRBD2 TRBJ2-7 TRBV10-2 TGCGCCAGCAATGAACGGGAGGGCCTGGGGGAGCAGTACTTC CASNEREGLGEQYF
NA NA TRBJ2-7 TRBV27 TGTGCCAGCAGTTTTCGGGGTAGCGAGCAGTACTTC CASSFRGSEQYF
NA TRBD2 TRBJ2-1 TRBV5-1 TGCGCCAGCAGCTTGGAGATCCTAGCGGGAGGGTTCAATGAGCAGTTCTTC CASSLEILAGGFNEQFF
once TRBD1 TRBJ2-7 TRBV19 TGTGCCAGTAGTACGCAGGGGGCCTACGAGCAGTACTTC CASSTQGAYEQYF
NA NA TRBJ2-2 TRBV5-8 TGTGCCAGCAGCTTCATTATCCTGCGAAACACCGGGGAGCTGTTTTTT CASSFIILRNTGELFF
few NA TRBJ2-2 TRBV7-8 TGTGCCAGCAGGAGATTAAGGATTCGGCTCGGCGGGGAGCTGTTTTTT CASRRLRIRLGGELFF
NA TRBD2 TRBJ2-3 TRBV28 TGTGCCAGCAGTTTGCTAGCGGGAGAGGACTTAGGAGATACGCAGTATTTT CASSLLAGEDLGDTQYF
NA TRBD1 TRBJ2-7 TRBV5-4 TGTGCCAGCAGATACGACAGGGGGCGCGACGAGCAGTACTTC CASRYDRGRDEQYF
NA NA TRBJ1-1 TRBV7-9 TGTGCCAGCAGCCAACCGGGTCTGAACACTGAAGCTTTCTTT CASSQPGLNTEAFF
NA TRBD2 TRBJ2-2 TRBV29-1 TGCAGCGTTGGGACTAGCGGAGCTGGATCCGGGGAGCTGTTTTTT CSVGTSGAGSGELFF
NA NA TRBJ1-6 TRBV2 TGTGCCAGCAGTAGGGGTAGAGGTAATTCACCCCTCCACTTT CASSRGRGNSPLHF
NA NA TRBJ2-1 TRBV11-2 TGTGCCAGCAGCTTAAACTCTAATGAGCAGTTCTTC CASSLNSNEQFF
NA NA TRBJ2-7 TRBV7-9 TGTGCCAGCGGGCAAGCCTACGAGCAGTACTTC CASGQAYEQYF
NA NA TRBJ2-3 TRBV28 TGTGCCAGCAGTTTACTGGGCGGGAACACAGATACGCAGTATTTT CASSLLGGNTDTQYF
NA TRBD2 TRBJ2-3 TRBV30 TGTGCCTGGAGTGTAAGCGGGGGGGCCTGGGATACGCAGTATTTT CAWSVSGGAWDTQYF
NA NA TRBJ1-1 TRBV7-2 TGTGCCAGCAGCTTAGTGCAGGGGTACACTGAAGCTTTCTTT CASSLVQGYTEAFF
NA NA TRBJ2-7 TRBV19 TGTGCCAGTAGAGGTGGGGGGGACAGGATGACCTACGAGCAGTACTTC CASRGGGDRMTYEQYF
NA NA TRBJ1-1 TRBV7-2 TGTGCCAGCAGCTTACCGGTGGGGAACACTGAAGCTTTCTTT CASSLPVGNTEAFF
NA TRBD2 TRBJ2-2 TRBV28 TGTGCCAGCACTAAGGGAGGGTCGGTCGGGGAGCTGTTTTTT CASTKGGSVGELFF
NA NA TRBJ2-5 TRBV7-2 TGTGCCAGCAGCTTAGATGCCCCCAGGGAGACCCAGTACTTC CASSLDAPRETQYF
NA TRBD2 TRBJ2-1 TRBV10-3 TGTGCCATCAGTGGGGATACCGGGACTAGCCTTAGCGAGGGGTTGGATGAGCAGTTCTTC CAISGDTGTSLSEGLDEQFF
NA NA TRBJ2-7 TRBV6-5 TGTGCCAGCCGGGGTCTTTCGTCCTACGAGCAGTACTTC CASRGLSSYEQYF